This T cell receptor (beta chain) was captured by sequencing in a study of shared clonotypes between healthy human individuals. Some clones are missing from TCRdb's copy, which holds only in-frame ones; the method was immunoSEQ multiplex PCR. The sample has more than 450,000 clones, about four fifths seen once. This CDR3 spans 14 amino acids. In germline, CDR1 is MNHNS, CDR2 SASEGT. Trimming removed 6 bases from V and 4 bases from J, with 16 bases in between. The chain uses TRBV6-1 and TRBJ2-7; unclear D gene. The TCR was taken from a woman in her thirties or forties in good health. Some clones in this sample may be carry-over from other donors' samples. The sequencing sample was made of PBMCs. The CDR3 DNA follows: TGTGCCAGCAGGGGGTTGGGTGATACGTACGAGCAGTACTTC. Its translation: CASRGLGDTYEQYF.